Presented here are 23 T cell receptor beta chains from one specimen sequenced in a study of vaccination effects on CD4 cells after COVID-19. Their cognate antigens are unknown. The method was immunoSEQ multiplex PCR; TCRdb's version includes in-frame clones alone and lacks a portion of them. This table has 22,000 or so clones, around 75% appearing once. Before sequencing, viral peptide pools were used by the ViraFEST assay to expand antigen-specific CD4+ T cells. Following culture for about ten days, CD4+ T cells were isolated. The person had a PCR-confirmed SARS-CoV-2 infection during March to December 2020. This specimen consisted of CD4+ T cells from PBMCs cultured with a peptide pool, obtained before COVID-19 vaccination. All receptors come from a human donor who had a prior SARS-CoV-2 infection.

The chain carries TRBV9 and TRBJ1-2; possibly TRBD1 for D (5 bases). Trimming took off 4 bases at V and 4 bases at J, with 14 bases between the two ends. The CDR3 runs to 14 residues. The V gene's germline CDR1 is SGDLS and CDR2 YYNGEE. The CDR3 nucleotides read TGTGCCAGCAGCCCACTGACAGAAAGCTATGGCTACACCTTC. It yields the protein CASSPLTESYGYTF.

J is TRBJ2-2 and V is TRBV2, with 7 bases identical to TRBD1. From germline, CDR1 is SNHLY and CDR2 FYNNEI. The ends lost 7 bases at V and 3 bases at J; junction bases unmatched: 5. This CDR3 comprises 14 residues. The CDR3 spells CASNADRHTGELFF. The CDR3 nucleotides are TGTGCCAGCAACGCGGACAGGCACACCGGGGAGCTGTTTTTT.

This clone has only one observation. The rearrangement joins TRBV29-1 to TRBJ2-1; 7 bases line up with TRBD1. Germline V gene data show CDR1 as SQVTM and CDR2 as ANQGSEA. The V and J ends lost 4 bases and 3 bases, in that order; junction bases with no gene match: 6. This CDR3 region has 14 residues. CDR3: CSVGWAGGYNEQFF. The CDR3 bases are TGCAGCGTTGGATGGGCAGGGGGCTACAATGAGCAGTTCTTC.

This clone was recorded a few times. The chain joins TRBV5-1 to TRBJ1-4; 9 bases align to TRBD1. This CDR3 is built from 15 residues. Germline V gene lookup returns CDR1 SGHRS and CDR2 YFSETQ. The J segment lost 7 bases and the V segment lost 0 bases, leaving 4 bases of the junction unmatched. Here the CDR3 reads CASSLEGQGGEKLFF. Here the CDR3 DNA reads TGCGCCAGCAGCTTGGAGGGACAGGGAGGTGAAAAACTGTTTTTT.

This clone was observed a handful of times. The chain recombines TRBV30 with TRBJ1-1; a possible D gene is TRBD1 (5 bases). V lost 3 bases and J lost 4, with 18 bases in between. CDR1 is GTSNPN, CDR2 SVGIG, per germline (reference sequence). CDR3 size: 15 residues. The CDR3 DNA is TGTGCCTGGAGCCGGGACCAGGGCCCGGGCACTGAAGCTTTCTTT. The encoded protein is CAWSRDQGPGTEAFF.

The chain recombines TRBV5-1 with TRBJ1-2; D is possibly TRBD1 (5 bases). CDR3 length: 15 amino acids. CDR1 is SGHRS and CDR2 is YFSETQ in the germline V gene. V was shortened by 0 bases and J by 0 bases, with 9 bases between the two germline ends. This CDR3 reads CASSLDRPANYGYTF. The DNA for the CDR3 is TGCGCCAGCAGCTTGGACAGGCCAGCTAACTATGGCTACACCTTC.

This chain connects TRBV12-3 or TRBV12-4 to TRBJ1-2, with D tentatively TRBD1 (6 bases). This CDR3 contains 12 residues. V shed 4 bases and J shed 9 bases, with 12 bases lying between them. In DNA form, the CDR3 reads TGTGCCAGCAGTTATACAGGGTCTAGCTACACCTTC. Encoded protein: CASSYTGSSYTF.

The rearrangement links TRBV5-1 to TRBJ1-2, with 7 bases identical to TRBD1. Germline V gene sequence: CDR1 SGHRS, CDR2 YFSETQ. The junction had 3 bases not matched to a gene; V was cut back by 0 bases and J by 4 bases. This CDR3 has 14 amino acids. CDR3: CASSLAGTAYGYTF. For the CDR3, the DNA is TGCGCCAGCAGCTTGGCCGGGACAGCCTATGGCTACACCTTC.

This chain connects TRBV7-2 to TRBJ1-2; 7 positions agree with TRBD1. There are 16 residues in the CDR3. Germline values: CDR1 SGHTA, CDR2 FQGNSA. J lost 2 bases, V lost 1 base, and 7 bases had no gene match. In DNA, the CDR3 is TGTGCCAGCAGCTTAGTAGGCACAGGGGACAACTATGGCTACACCTTC. Translating it yields CASSLVGTGDNYGYTF.

The chain is built from TRBV5-1 and TRBJ2-3; D is uncertain. Germline CDR1 SGHRS, CDR2 YFSETQ. Trimming removed 4 bases from V and 2 bases from J, with 8 bases in between. The CDR3 is 13 residues long. The CDR3 is CASSHSDTDTQYF. For the CDR3, the DNA is TGCGCCAGCAGCCACTCAGACACAGATACGCAGTATTTT.

This chain connects TRBV6-2 or TRBV6-3 to TRBJ2-1; TRBD2 matches 8 bases. The ends lost 5 bases at V and 0 bases at J; junction bases unmatched: 0. Germline CDR1 is MNHEY and CDR2 is SVGEGT. The CDR3 has 14 residues. The CDR3 protein is CASSSGSSYNEQFF. The CDR3 bases are TGTGCCAGCAGTAGCGGGAGCTCCTACAATGAGCAGTTCTTC.

The V gene is TRBV4-3, the J gene TRBJ2-4, with 9 bases fitting TRBD2. The junction had 6 bases not matched to a gene; V was cut back by 3 bases and J by 6 bases. The CDR3 consists of 15 residues. CDR1 and CDR2 from the germline V gene are LGHNA and YSLEER. The CDR3 bases are TGCGCCAGCAGCCAGTCCCTTAGCGGGAGAAACATTCAGTACTTC. Its translation is CASSQSLSGRNIQYF.

The chain uses TRBV6-1 and TRBJ1-2, with 7 positions matching TRBD1. Looked up from germline, CDR1 is MNHNS and CDR2 is SASEGT. This CDR3 contains 12 residues. J was trimmed by 3 bases and V by 8 bases; bases with no gene match: 3. CDR3 nucleotides: TGTGCCAGCCGGGACAGCCACTATGGCTACACCTTC. As protein: CASRDSHYGYTF.

This clone was seen only a few times. This chain uses TRBV5-8 with TRBJ2-7, with D possibly being TRBD2 (6 bases). From germline, CDR1 is SGHTS and CDR2 YDEGEE. This CDR3 region has 14 residues. V gave up 4 bases and J gave up 1 base, with 12 bases separating them. DNA for the CDR3: TGTGCCAGCAGCCGACTAGGCGGGTCCTACGAGCAGTACTTC. Translating it yields CASSRLGGSYEQYF.

This clone was seen a handful of times. The rearrangement uses TRBV7-2 and TRBJ2-7; D ambiguous. The V and J ends lost 3 bases and 3 bases respectively, with 6 bases between them. In germline, CDR1 is SGHTA, CDR2 FQGNSA. This CDR3 contains 12 residues. In DNA, the CDR3 is TGTGCCAGCAGCTTCATTGGCTACGAGCAGTACTTC. This encodes CASSFIGYEQYF.

The J gene is TRBJ1-6, the V gene TRBV10-3, with D possibly being TRBD1 (5 bases). Germline V lookup: CDR1 ENHRY, CDR2 SYGVKD. The CDR3 loop spans 13 amino acids. Trimming left V 11 bases short and J 5 bases short, with 13 bases between. The CDR3 spells CAEAIRDNSPLHF. The CDR3 DNA reads TGTGCCGAGGCGATCAGGGATAATTCACCCCTCCACTTT.

This clone occurred a few times. The chain uses TRBV18 and TRBJ2-3; D remains unclear. This CDR3 is 15 amino acids long. V lost 0 bases to trimming and J lost 4 bases, with 11 bases between them. CDR1 and CDR2 (germline): KGHSH, LQKENI. This CDR3 reads CASSPPARVADTQYF. In nucleotides, the CDR3 is TGTGCCAGCTCACCACCGGCTCGGGTCGCAGATACGCAGTATTTT. The entire variable domain, with the rest obtained from reference TRBV18 and TRBJ2-3, is as follows: NAGVMQNPRHLVRRRGQEARLRCSPMKGHSHVYWYRQLPEEGLKFMVYLQKENIIDESGMPKERFSAEFPKEGPSILRIQQVVRGDSAAYFCASSPPARVADTQYFGPGTRLTVL.

The chain carries TRBV4-1 and TRBJ2-1; 11 bases line up with TRBD2. This CDR3 region has 18 residues. With 1 base clipped from V and 4 bases from J, the junction kept 9 bases outside the gene matches. Germline V gives CDR1 MGHRA, CDR2 YSYEKL. The CDR3 nucleotides read TGCGCCAGCAGCCAAGGACTAACGGGACTAGCGGTATACAATGAGCAGTTCTTC. It translates to CASSQGLTGLAVYNEQFF.

This sequence joins TRBV18 and TRBJ1-1, with 8 nucleotides matching TRBD1. V lost 3 bases to trimming and J lost 5 bases; unmatched junction nucleotides: 2. In germline, CDR1 is KGHSH, CDR2 LQKENI. The CDR3 has 13 residues. The CDR3 DNA sequence: TGTGCCAGCTCACCGACAGGGGTGACTGAAGCTTTCTTT. Protein sequence: CASSPTGVTEAFF. Variable domain in full (rest from reference TRBV18 and TRBJ1-1): NAGVMQNPRHLVRRRGQEARLRCSPMKGHSHVYWYRQLPEEGLKFMVYLQKENIIDESGMPKERFSAEFPKEGPSILRIQQVVRGDSAAYFCASSPTGVTEAFFGQGTRLTVV.

This clone has only a few counts. The chain carries TRBV11-3 and TRBJ1-1, with D perhaps TRBD1 (6 bases). Trimming took off 1 base at V and 0 bases at J, with 15 bases between the two ends. The CDR3 length is 17 residues. Germline assignment: CDR1 SGHNT and CDR2 YENEEA. The CDR3 protein is CASSLVLTGAVNTEAFF. Here the CDR3 DNA reads TGTGCCAGCAGCTTAGTACTCACGGGGGCAGTGAACACTGAAGCTTTCTTT.

The CDR3 DNA sequence: TGTGCCAGCAGTGACTCAGGACTAGCGGGAGGAAGCTCCTACGAGCAGTACTTC. It codes for CASSDSGLAGGSSYEQYF. This chain links TRBV6-4 with TRBJ2-7, with 14 positions matching TRBD2. The J segment lost 0 bases and the V segment lost 0 bases, leaving 4 bases of the junction unmatched. The V gene's germline CDR1 is MRHNA and CDR2 SNTAGT. The CDR3 sequence is 18 residues long.

This rearrangement joins TRBV27 to TRBJ2-3, with TRBD2 identical over 14 bases. The V gene's germline CDR1 is MNHEY and CDR2 SMNVEV (reference sequence). The CDR3 covers 18 residues. V lost 8 bases, J lost 12 bases, and 22 bases stayed unmatched. The CDR3 DNA reads as TGTGCCAGCCGAGGTGGACTAGCGGGGGGCCTCCGGCGATTGTCCCAGTATTTT. Amino acids: CASRGGLAGGLRRLSQYF.

CDR3 coding DNA: TGTGCCAGCAGTGTGGGGTCGTGGGAGACCCAGTACTTC. Translating gives CASSVGSWETQYF. The rearrangement joins TRBV2 to TRBJ2-5; the D is unclear. The CDR3 totals 13 residues. Trimming cost V 4 bases and J 5 bases, with 11 bases left between them. The germline CDR1 and CDR2 sequences are SNHLY and FYNNEI.